This entry lists 4 T cell receptor beta chains sequenced from one sample in a study of shared clonotypes between healthy human individuals. Naive CD8 isolation took CD45RO-negative cells positively selected for CCR7 and excluded terminally differentiated effector memory CD45RA+ cells. The data were produced by immunoSEQ multiplex PCR, yet TCRdb's version contains in-frame clones alone and is incomplete. This sample has approximately 1.9 million clones, with roughly 93% found just once. Sample: naive CD8+ T cells from PBMCs. These receptors were taken from a man aged 18 to 35 in good health. Some clones in this sample may be carry-over from other donors' samples.

On this clone itself: Other nucleotide sequences from this sample produce the same CDR3. V and J are TRBV28 and TRBJ2-3; D gene uncertain. V gave up 5 bases and J gave up 6 bases, with 3 bases separating them. Germline CDR1 and CDR2: MDHEN and SYDVKM. CDR3 size: 10 residues. The CDR3 sequence: CASSLDTQYF. The CDR3 nucleotides read TGTGCCAGCAGTCTGGATACGCAGTATTTT.

The chain joins TRBV28 to TRBJ2-1; 9 bases are shared with TRBD1. CDR1 and CDR2 from the germline V gene are MDHEN and SYDVKM. Trimming at V came to 6 bases and at J to 7 bases, leaving 10 bases not matched to a gene. This CDR3 comprises 15 residues. The CDR3 bases are TGTGCCAGCAGGGAATCGGACAGGGGAAGTAATGAGCAGTTCTTC. Residues: CASRESDRGSNEQFF.

This chain uses TRBV27 with TRBJ1-3; D is unresolved. The CDR3 runs to 13 residues. Germline values: CDR1 MNHEY, CDR2 SMNVEV (reference sequence). The ends were cut back, 9 bases at V and 0 bases at J, with 9 bases in the middle. The CDR3 spells CAREWASGNTIYF. CDR3 in DNA: TGTGCCAGGGAGTGGGCCTCTGGAAACACCATATATTTT.

This clone was seen only a few times. Other nucleotide sequences from this sample produce the same CDR3. V and J are TRBV30 and TRBJ1-1; perhaps TRBD1 as D (6 bases). Trimming cost V 4 bases and J 5 bases, with 8 bases left between them. From germline, CDR1 is GTSNPN and CDR2 SVGIG (reference sequence). The CDR3 sequence is 11 residues long. The CDR3 region is CAWTQGTEAFF. Here the CDR3 DNA reads TGTGCCTGGACCCAGGGGACTGAAGCTTTCTTT.